The present T cell receptor beta chain was sequenced within a study of T cells in localized non-small cell lung cancer. Germline V gene data show CDR1 as SGHRS and CDR2 as YFSETQ. CDR3 size: 15 residues. V was clipped by 0 bases and J by 3 bases, with 11 bases between them. To note about this clone: The antigen is undetermined.

Study outcomes and limitations: T cell clonality was highest in uninvolved adjacent lung, above tumor. A higher density of T cells in blood coincided with extended overall survival.

The data were produced by immunoSEQ multiplex PCR, yet TCRdb's version contains in-frame clones alone and is incomplete. Of tens of thousands of clones detected, roughly nine tenths appear once; the ten largest clones hold more than 20%. Specimen: peripheral blood, collected before any cancer treatment. The gene calls are TRBV5-1 and TRBJ2-3; D possibly matches TRBD1 or TRBD2 (5 bases each). The origin of this receptor is a man aged 35 to 69 with stage I squamous cell lung carcinoma. The CDR3 DNA reads TGCGCCAGCAGCTTGGTCCCGGGGACGACAGATACGCAGTATTTT. Translated, it gives CASSLVPGTTDTQYF.